The 19 T cell receptor beta chains below all came from one sample that was sequenced in a study of CD8+ T cells in alopecia areata. Treatment of the sample: oral pan-JAK inhibitor, 5-10 mg twice daily. RNA was extracted and reverse transcribed into cDNA as the sequencing template. The table came from immunoSEQ multiplex PCR; TCRdb's copy has only in-frame clones and leaves some out. The top ten hold under 2% of the sample, which has approximately 280,000 clones, 55% to 75% seen once. This specimen was CD4+ T cells sorted from blood, taken at week 24, from a patient treated with tofacitinib. The receptor source for this set is a human donor with alopecia areata.

V usage is TRBV6-5 and J usage is TRBJ1-2, with 7 bases that match TRBD1. The V and J ends lost 10 bases and 7 bases, in that order; junction bases with no gene match: 12. Germline V CDR1 and CDR2: MNHEY, SVGAGI. The CDR3 is 13 amino acids. The CDR3 DNA reads as TGTGCCACCCTGACAGGGTCAGGAGGTGGCTACACCTTC. Translated: CATLTGSGGGYTF.

The chain joins TRBV28 to TRBJ2-4; a possible D gene is TRBD2 (6 bases). CDR3 length: 16 amino acids. Germline CDR1 MDHEN, CDR2 SYDVKM. V was clipped by 2 bases and J by 2 bases, with 13 bases between them. CDR3 nucleotide sequence: TGTGCCAGCAGTTTAATGGCGGGGATTTCCAAAAACATTCAGTACTTC. It codes for CASSLMAGISKNIQYF.

This clone was observed a few times. V usage is TRBV28 and J usage is TRBJ2-2, with 8 bases identical to TRBD1. The CDR3 spans 13 residues. Looked up from germline, CDR1 is MDHEN and CDR2 is SYDVKM. Unmatched junction bases numbered 6, after V lost 11 bases and J lost 4 bases. The DNA of the CDR3 is TGTGCCGCCCACAGGGGGAGCACCGGGGAGCTGTTTTTT. Encoded protein: CAAHRGSTGELFF.

This clone was seen ten or more times. The chain is built from TRBV7-2 and TRBJ2-1; D gene uncertain. This CDR3 spans 14 amino acids. CDR1 and CDR2 (germline): SGHTA, FQGNSA. The V end was cut by 0 bases, the J end by 6 bases, with 9 bases between. The CDR3 here is CASSLAVVGNEQFF. The CDR3 bases are TGTGCCAGCAGCTTAGCGGTGGTAGGCAATGAGCAGTTCTTC.

The V call is TRBV29-1, the J call TRBJ2-6; D remains unclear. CDR1 SQVTM and CDR2 ANQGSEA come from the germline V gene. Deletions cut 2 bases from V and 4 bases from J, with 6 bases between. The CDR3 covers 13 residues. The CDR3 DNA reads as TGCAGCGTTGAACCTGCCGGGGCCAACGTCCTGACTTTC. Translating it yields CSVEPAGANVLTF.

To note about this clone: The sample holds other DNA sequences that translate to the same CDR3. The chain employs TRBV29-1 and TRBJ2-7, with TRBD1 identical over 12 bases. Germline V gives CDR1 SQVTM, CDR2 ANQGSEA. Trimming cost V 6 bases and J 3 bases; bases outside gene matches: 3. CDR3 length: 13 residues. CDR3 sequence (DNA): TGCAGCGTGGGACAGGGGGCCGTCTACGAGCAGTACTTC. This gives the protein CSVGQGAVYEQYF.

This clone was observed a few times. The rearrangement joins TRBV29-1 to TRBJ2-7, with D perhaps TRBD2 (5 bases). Germline V lookup: CDR1 SQVTM, CDR2 ANQGSEA. Trimming took off 3 bases at V and 2 bases at J, with 8 bases between the two ends. The CDR3 is made up of 12 amino acids. The CDR3 spells CSVEDGTYEQYF. Here the CDR3 DNA reads TGCAGCGTTGAGGACGGGACCTACGAGCAGTACTTC.

V and J are TRBV30 and TRBJ1-4; D may be TRBD1 (5 bases). The CDR3 covers 14 residues. Trimming stripped 0 bases from V and 10 bases from J, with 15 bases between. Germline-derived CDR1 and CDR2 are GTSNPN and SVGIG (reference sequence). DNA of the CDR3: TGTGCCTGGAGTGTCCGGGGGGGAGCCCCAAAACTGTTTTTT. It encodes CAWSVRGGAPKLFF. Looking up the rest from reference TRBV30 and TRBJ1-4 gives the full variable domain: SQTIHQWPATLVQPVGSPLSLECTVEGTSNPNLYWYRQAAGRGLQLLFYSVGIGQISSEVPQNLSASRPQDRQFILSSKKLLLSDSGFYLCAWSVRGGAPKLFFGSGTQLSVL.

V and J are TRBV7-2 and TRBJ2-5; no clear D gene. Germline V gives CDR1 SGHTA, CDR2 FQGNSA. The V gene lost 0 bases and the J gene lost 6 bases, with 14 bases spanning the gap. The CDR3 sequence is 15 residues long. CDR3 residues: CASSLALEVSQTQYF. For the CDR3, the DNA is TGTGCCAGCAGCTTAGCGCTTGAGGTGTCGCAGACCCAGTACTTC.

The rearrangement joins TRBV5-6 to TRBJ1-4, with D perhaps TRBD1 (5 bases). Germline loops: CDR1 SGHDT, CDR2 YYEEEE. With 4 bases removed from V and 10 bases from J, the gap between germline ends came to 14 bases. This CDR3 contains 13 residues. The CDR3 DNA is TGTGCCAGCAGCCCTGTCCGGCAGGGAAAACTGTTTTTT. Amino acids: CASSPVRQGKLFF.

The chain has TRBV5-4 and TRBJ2-7; D is undetermined. With 2 bases removed from V and 1 base from J, the gap between germline ends came to 13 bases. The CDR3 covers 15 residues. Germline-derived CDR1 and CDR2 are SGHNT and YYREEE (reference sequence). CDR3 amino acids: CASSLVGRRSYEQYF. DNA for the CDR3: TGTGCCAGCAGCTTAGTCGGCAGGCGATCCTACGAGCAGTACTTC.

This clone occurred a few times. V usage is TRBV10-3 and J usage is TRBJ2-1; TRBD1 matches at 8 bases. Unmatched junction bases numbered 13, after V lost 3 bases and J lost 6 bases. The CDR3 totals 17 residues. The germline V gene encodes CDR1 ENHRY and CDR2 SYGVKD. The CDR3 here is CAISERVTGEGGNEQFF. CDR3 sequence (DNA): TGTGCCATCAGTGAAAGGGTGACAGGGGAAGGGGGCAATGAGCAGTTCTTC.

V gene TRBV30 combines with J gene TRBJ1-1; D remains ambiguous. Germline CDR1 and CDR2: GTSNPN and SVGIG (reference sequence). The V end was cut by 0 bases, the J end by 12 bases, with 14 bases between. This CDR3 has 12 amino acids. For the CDR3, the DNA is TGTGCCTGGAGTGTAAATCAACAAGGAACTTTCTTT. This translates into CAWSVNQQGTFF.

Concerning this clone: This sample also contains other DNA sequences that code for the same CDR3. The chain has TRBV7-9 and TRBJ2-2; TRBD1 matches at 7 bases. V was clipped by 5 bases and J by 0 bases; unmatched bases: 3. The CDR3 contains 15 residues. Germline CDR1 and CDR2: SEHNR and FQNEAQ (reference sequence). The chain's CDR3 is CASSPGTANTGELFF. CDR3 DNA: TGTGCCAGCAGCCCAGGGACAGCGAACACCGGGGAGCTGTTTTTT. Full variable domain (rest looked up from reference TRBV7-9 and TRBJ2-2): DTGVSQNPRHKITKRGQNVTFRCDPISEHNRLYWYRQTLGQGPEFLTYFQNEAQLEKSRLLSDRFSAERPKGSFSTLEIQRTEQGDSAMYLCASSPGTANTGELFFGEGSRLTVL.

This clone was counted many times. The chain is built from TRBV29-1 and TRBJ2-7; tentatively, D is TRBD1 (5 bases). CDR1 is SQVTM and CDR2 is ANQGSEA in the germline V gene. With 4 bases removed from V and 3 bases from J, the gap between germline ends came to 22 bases. This CDR3 is built from 16 residues. Written as DNA, the CDR3 is TGCAGCGTTGCCGGGCTGGGCAGGGTAGAACTCTACGAGCAGTACTTC. As protein: CSVAGLGRVELYEQYF.

In its sample, this clone was seen a few times. This sequence joins TRBV19 and TRBJ1-1; 9 bases map to TRBD1. This CDR3 has 15 amino acids. V shed 5 bases and J 1 base; nucleotides not matched to a gene: 5. Germline lookup yields CDR1 LNHDA and CDR2 SQIVND (reference sequence). The CDR3 is CASSYTGQGNTEAFF. The CDR3, as DNA: TGTGCCAGTAGTTACACGGGACAGGGGAACACTGAAGCTTTCTTT.

In this sample, this clone turned up a few times. J is TRBJ2-2 and V is TRBV10-3, with D hard to call. Trimming left V 0 bases short and J 8 bases short, with 4 bases between. CDR1 is ENHRY, CDR2 SYGVKD, per germline. This CDR3 spans 12 amino acids. CDR3 nucleotide sequence: TGTGCCATCAGTGAGTCAGAAGGGGAGCTGTTTTTT. It translates to CAISESEGELFF.

This chain joins TRBV30 and TRBJ1-2; D gene uncertain. Germline V gene sequence: CDR1 GTSNPN, CDR2 SVGIG (reference sequence). This CDR3 comprises 13 residues. Trimming took off 0 bases at V and 5 bases at J, with 10 bases between the two ends. The CDR3 DNA is TGTGCCTGGAGTGTTGGACTGATTTATGGCTACACCTTC. This translates into CAWSVGLIYGYTF.

This clone appeared a few times. The CDR3 DNA is TGTGCCAGCAGCTCAAGGACAGGGGTTGGAAACACCATATATTTT. It translates to CASSSRTGVGNTIYF. The chain recombines TRBV7-8 with TRBJ1-3, with 9 bases lining up with TRBD1. From germline, CDR1 is SGHVS and CDR2 FQNEAQ. V lost 4 bases and J lost 3; bases outside the gene matches: 4. The CDR3 has 15 amino acids.